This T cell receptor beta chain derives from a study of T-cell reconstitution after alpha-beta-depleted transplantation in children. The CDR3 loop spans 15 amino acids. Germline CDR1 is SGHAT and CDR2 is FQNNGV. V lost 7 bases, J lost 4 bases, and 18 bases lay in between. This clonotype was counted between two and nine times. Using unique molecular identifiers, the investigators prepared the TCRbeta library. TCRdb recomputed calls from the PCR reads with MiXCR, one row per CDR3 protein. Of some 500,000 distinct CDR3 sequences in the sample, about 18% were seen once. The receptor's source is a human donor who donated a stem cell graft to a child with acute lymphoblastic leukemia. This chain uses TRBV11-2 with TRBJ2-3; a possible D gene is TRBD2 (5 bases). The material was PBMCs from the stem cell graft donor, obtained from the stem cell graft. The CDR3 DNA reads TGTGCCAGCACTCCCAGTTCCCGAGGGCCAGATACGCAGTATTTT. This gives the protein CASTPSSRGPDTQYF. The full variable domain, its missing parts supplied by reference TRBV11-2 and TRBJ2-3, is EAGVAQSPRYKIIEKRQSVAFWCNPISGHATLYWYQQILGQGPKLLIQFQNNGVVDDSQLPKDRFSAERLKGVDSTLKIQPAKLEDSAVYLCASTPSSRGPDTQYFGPGTRLTVL.